Presented here are 13 T cell receptor beta chains from one specimen sequenced in a study of blood T cell repertoires in COVID-19. TCRdb keeps only in-frame clones here, not all; method: immunoSEQ multiplex PCR. The repertoire holds almost 250,000 clones, with about nine tenths as singletons. The material sequenced was peripheral blood. Every receptor here comes from a woman aged 55-70 years who had recovered from COVID-19.

J is TRBJ2-4 and V is TRBV19; TRBD2 matches at 11 bases. This CDR3 comprises 16 residues. After removal of 5 bases from V and 4 bases from J, the junction contained 7 bases not matched to a gene. Germline values: CDR1 LNHDA, CDR2 SQIVND (reference sequence). The CDR3, as DNA: TGTGCCAGTAGTGTTACTAGCGGGGGCCCAAAAAACATTCAGTACTTC. Translated: CASSVTSGGPKNIQYF. The full variable domain, completed using reference TRBV19 and TRBJ2-4, is DGGITQSPKYLFRKEGQNVTLSCEQNLNHDAMYWYRQDPGQGLRLIYYSQIVNDFQKGDIAEGYSVSREKKESFPLTVTSAQKNPTAFYLCASSVTSGGPKNIQYFGAGTRLSVL.

The chain has TRBV6-2 or TRBV6-3 and TRBJ1-5, with TRBD1 matching over 10 bases. V trimming: 5 bases; J trimming: 6 bases; junction bases outside the gene matches: 10. CDR1 is MNHEY and CDR2 is SVGEGT in the germline V gene. CDR3 length: 16 amino acids. The CDR3 is CASSPYRDRGTQPQHF. DNA of the CDR3: TGTGCCAGCAGTCCCTACCGGGACAGGGGCACTCAGCCCCAGCATTTT.

This chain connects TRBV7-2 to TRBJ1-5; 7 nucleotides agree with TRBD1. The J segment lost 2 bases and the V segment lost 5 bases, leaving 9 bases of the junction unmatched. The CDR3 is made up of 16 amino acids. The V gene's germline CDR1 is SGHTA and CDR2 FQGNSA. CDR3 bases: TGTGCCAGCAGCCCAAACGTCGGGACAGGCAATCAGCCCCAGCATTTT. Its protein is CASSPNVGTGNQPQHF.

J is TRBJ2-7 and V is TRBV10-3, with D unclear. Germline V gene data show CDR1 as ENHRY and CDR2 as SYGVKD. The CDR3 contains 15 residues. Trimming cost V 0 bases and J 1 base, with 10 bases left between them. CDR3 residues: CAISESIPQSYEQYF. The CDR3 DNA follows: TGTGCCATCAGTGAGTCGATCCCGCAGTCCTACGAGCAGTACTTC.

V gene TRBV9 combines with J gene TRBJ1-1; 8 bases line up with TRBD1. The CDR3 covers 14 residues. Germline CDR1 reads SGDLS; CDR2 reads YYNGEE. Trimming took 2 bases from V and 11 from J; bases not matched to a gene: 11. The CDR3 DNA reads TGTGCCAGCAGCGTGGACAGGGTGGGACGGGTGGCTTTCTTT. Its translation: CASSVDRVGRVAFF.

The chain couples TRBV4-2 to TRBJ2-7, with 8 positions matching TRBD2. From germline, CDR1 is LGHNA and CDR2 YNFKEQ. CDR3 length: 17 amino acids. After removal of 4 bases from V and 1 base from J, the junction contained 12 bases not matched to a gene. In nucleotides, the CDR3 is TGTGCCAGCAGCCGCACGGGTAGCAGCGGGGGTTCCTACGAGCAGTACTTC. Translation gives CASSRTGSSGGSYEQYF.

This clone was recorded only once. The same CDR3 is also encoded by other DNA sequences in this sample. This sequence joins TRBV5-1 and TRBJ1-1; D remains unclear. V lost 0 bases and J lost 0, with 6 bases in between. CDR3 size: 14 residues. The germline gives CDR1 SGHRS, CDR2 YFSETQ. The CDR3 protein is CASSLGRLNTEAFF. The CDR3 DNA reads as TGCGCCAGCAGCTTGGGGCGGTTGAACACTGAAGCTTTCTTT.

V is TRBV7-2 and J is TRBJ2-7; 7 bases map to TRBD1. Germline CDR1 reads SGHTA; CDR2 reads FQGNSA. J was trimmed by 2 bases and V by 3 bases; bases with no gene match: 7. The CDR3 consists of 15 residues. CDR3 loop: CASSFSGQGAYEQYF. Here the CDR3 DNA reads TGTGCCAGCAGCTTTTCTGGGCAGGGGGCCTACGAGCAGTACTTC. The full variable domain, rest sourced from reference TRBV7-2 and TRBJ2-7, is GAGVSQSPSNKVTEKGKDVELRCDPISGHTALYWYRQSLGQGLEFLIYFQGNSAPDKSGLPSDRFSAERTGGSVSTLTIQRTQQEDSAVYLCASSFSGQGAYEQYFGPGTRLTVT.

The chain is built from TRBV4-3 and TRBJ2-7, with D maybe TRBD2 (6 bases). Germline CDR1 and CDR2: LGHNA and YSLEER. Trimming left V 4 bases short and J 2 bases short, with 18 bases between. This CDR3 is built from 16 residues. CDR3 protein: CASSRAGGTSTYEQYF. In DNA form, the CDR3 reads TGCGCCAGCAGCCGAGCCGGCGGGACTTCGACCTACGAGCAGTACTTC.

This clone was seen a few times. The CDR3 DNA follows: TGTGCCAGCAGCTTAAGTGGAGTAAGGACCTATAATTCACCCCTCCACTTT. Protein: CASSLSGVRTYNSPLHF. The chain couples TRBV11-2 to TRBJ1-6; no clear D gene. Trimming cost V 2 bases and J 2 bases, with 13 bases left between them. The CDR3 has 17 residues. From germline, CDR1 is SGHAT and CDR2 FQNNGV.

The DNA of the CDR3 is TGTGCCAGCAGGGACTCAACAGGGATCTATGGCTACACCTTC. This translates into CASRDSTGIYGYTF. This chain connects TRBV7-2 to TRBJ1-2, with a weak D call TRBD1 (6 bases). V was shortened by 6 bases and J by 4 bases, with 15 bases between the two germline ends. The CDR3 has 14 amino acids. Germline CDR1 is SGHTA and CDR2 is FQGNSA. The full variable domain, completed using reference TRBV7-2 and TRBJ1-2, is GAGVSQSPSNKVTEKGKDVELRCDPISGHTALYWYRQSLGQGLEFLIYFQGNSAPDKSGLPSDRFSAERTGGSVSTLTIQRTQQEDSAVYLCASRDSTGIYGYTFGSGTRLTVV.

The rearrangement links TRBV5-1 to TRBJ2-3, with TRBD2 identical over 14 bases. Germline V gives CDR1 SGHRS, CDR2 YFSETQ. The CDR3 is 17 residues long. Trimming cost V 4 bases and J 5 bases; bases outside gene matches: 9. In DNA form, the CDR3 reads TGCGCCAGCAGCCACGGACTAGCGGGGGGCAGAGGAGATACGCAGTATTTT. Its translation: CASSHGLAGGRGDTQYF.

This chain joins TRBV5-4 and TRBJ2-1, with 8 bases matching TRBD2. Germline values: CDR1 SGHNT, CDR2 YYREEE (reference sequence). Germline trimming cut 4 bases from V and 8 bases from J; bases unmatched to any gene: 11. The CDR3 runs to 15 residues. CDR3 in DNA: TGTGCCAGCAGCCCCGGTTTAGCGGGGTGGGATGAGCAGTTCTTC. Protein product: CASSPGLAGWDEQFF.